This entry lists 23 T cell receptor beta chains sequenced from one sample in a study of shared clonotypes between healthy human individuals. Produced via immunoSEQ multiplex PCR; TCRdb's table is partial and in-frame only. The table shows 2 million to 3 million clones, with 80% to 95% occurring only once. Sequenced material: naive CD4+ T cells from PBMCs. Described subset: CD45RA+ positively selected. The source is a man aged 18 to 30 in good health. Some clones in this sample may be carry-over from other donors' samples.

The chain employs TRBV6-5 and TRBJ1-3; D gene uncertain. The CDR3 covers 11 residues. From germline, CDR1 is MNHEY and CDR2 SVGAGI. The V end was cut by 8 bases, the J end by 4 bases, with 6 bases between. The CDR3 DNA sequence: TGTGCCAGCGGCTCCGGAAACACCATATATTTT. Protein sequence: CASGSGNTIYF.

The chain couples TRBV7-2 to TRBJ2-7; 13 bases fit TRBD2. V was pared by 6 bases and J by 4 bases, with 9 bases of the junction left unmatched. This CDR3 is 16 amino acids long. Germline lookup yields CDR1 SGHTA and CDR2 FQGNSA. CDR3 bases: TGTGCCAGCAGGAGGAGGACTAGCGGGAGTAGGTACGAGCAGTACTTC. This gives the protein CASRRRTSGSRYEQYF. Full variable domain (missing parts from reference TRBV7-2 and TRBJ2-7): GAGVSQSPSNKVTEKGKDVELRCDPISGHTALYWYRQSLGQGLEFLIYFQGNSAPDKSGLPSDRFSAERTGGSVSTLTIQRTQQEDSAVYLCASRRRTSGSRYEQYFGPGTRLTVT.

Notes on this clone: Other DNA sequences of this sample code for an identical CDR3. The gene calls are TRBV19 and TRBJ1-1; D call uncertain. Deletions cut 1 base from V and 0 bases from J, with 9 bases between. Looked up from germline, CDR1 is LNHDA and CDR2 is SQIVND (reference sequence). This CDR3 contains 15 residues. The CDR3 DNA sequence: TGTGCCAGTAGTATAGGGGCAGCCATGAACACTGAAGCTTTCTTT. Its translation: CASSIGAAMNTEAFF.

The chain uses TRBV28 and TRBJ1-6, with 7 bases identical to TRBD1. The CDR3 has 16 residues. Looked up from germline, CDR1 is MDHEN and CDR2 is SYDVKM. With 2 bases clipped from V and 7 bases from J, the junction kept 8 bases outside the gene matches. Here the CDR3 reads CASSLAGGGRNSPLHF. CDR3 sequence (DNA): TGTGCCAGCAGTTTAGCAGGGGGGGGACGGAATTCACCCCTCCACTTT.

The chain couples TRBV14 to TRBJ2-7; D possibly corresponds to TRBD1 (5 bases). The CDR3 covers 17 residues. V was trimmed by 3 bases and J by 2 bases, leaving 20 bases between them. From germline, CDR1 is SGHDN and CDR2 FVKESK. This CDR3 reads CASSQTAGDWTPYEQYF. DNA for the CDR3: TGTGCCAGCAGCCAGACAGCTGGTGACTGGACACCCTACGAGCAGTACTTC.

This clone was seen once. The same CDR3 also results from other DNA sequences found in this sample. V is TRBV5-6 and J is TRBJ2-5, with D perhaps matching TRBD2 (7 bases). CDR3 length: 13 residues. Trimming left V 2 bases short and J 5 bases short, with 10 bases between. Germline CDR1 is SGHDT and CDR2 is YYEEEE. CDR3 in DNA: TGTGCCAGCAGCTTCAGGGGAGGGGAGACCCAGTACTTC. This translates into CASSFRGGETQYF.

V usage is TRBV25-1 and J usage is TRBJ1-2; D not certain. The V end lost 4 bases, the J end lost 0 bases, and 12 bases lay between the germline ends. Germline-derived CDR1 and CDR2 are MGHDK and SYGVNS. CDR3 length equals 15 residues. Written as DNA, the CDR3 is TGTGCCAGCAGTGGGACGGAGTTAGCTAACTATGGCTACACCTTC. This gives the protein CASSGTELANYGYTF.

The CDR3 is CASSPTGTPGLAGDNEQFF. The CDR3 region has the DNA TGTGCCAGCAGCCCTACCGGGACACCGGGACTAGCGGGAGACAATGAGCAGTTCTTC. The J gene is TRBJ2-1, the V gene TRBV4-2; 14 bases map to TRBD2. The CDR3 contains 19 residues. V lost 4 bases to trimming and J lost 5 bases; unmatched junction nucleotides: 13. CDR1 is LGHNA and CDR2 is YNFKEQ in the germline V gene.

The chain links TRBV5-8 to TRBJ1-1; the match to TRBD1 covers 7 bases. This CDR3 is built from 12 residues. Germline loops: CDR1 SGHTS, CDR2 YDEGEE. V trimming: 3 bases; J trimming: 6 bases; junction bases outside the gene matches: 2. For the CDR3, the DNA is TGTGCCAGCAGCTACAGGGGTGCTGAAGCTTTCTTT. It encodes CASSYRGAEAFF.

CDR3 DNA sequence: TGTGCCAGCGGTTTCCTCCTGGCCAAAAACATTCAGTACTTC. It yields the protein CASGFLLAKNIQYF. This rearrangement joins TRBV7-2 to TRBJ2-4; D gene ambiguous. With 8 bases removed from V and 1 base from J, the gap between germline ends came to 12 bases. The germline gives CDR1 SGHTA, CDR2 FQGNSA. CDR3 length equals 14 residues.

The count of this clone is one. V usage is TRBV4-1 and J usage is TRBJ2-1, with 11 bases lining up with TRBD2. Per germline, CDR1 MGHRA and CDR2 YSYEKL. V lost 0 bases, J lost 5 bases, and 6 bases stayed unmatched. The CDR3 contains 17 residues. Here the CDR3 DNA reads TGCGCCAGCAGCCAAGATGGCGTAGCGGGAGGGGACAATGAGCAGTTCTTC. It is translated as CASSQDGVAGGDNEQFF.

The genes are TRBV28 and TRBJ2-7; D possibly corresponds to TRBD1 (6 bases). The CDR3 has 12 amino acids. Germline V gives CDR1 MDHEN, CDR2 SYDVKM. Deletions cut 10 bases from V and 2 bases from J, with 12 bases between. The CDR3: CATETGTYEQYF. CDR3 sequence (DNA): TGTGCCACAGAGACAGGAACCTACGAGCAGTACTTC.

This chain connects TRBV28 to TRBJ2-2, with a tentative D call TRBD1 (5 bases). The CDR3 extends over 17 amino acids. Germline V gives CDR1 MDHEN, CDR2 SYDVKM. Trimming left V 2 bases short and J 5 bases short, with 18 bases between. The CDR3 sequence is CASSLGLGQGRTGELFF. The CDR3 DNA follows: TGTGCCAGCAGTTTAGGGTTAGGGCAGGGAAGAACCGGGGAGCTGTTTTTT.

The rearrangement joins TRBV6-1 to TRBJ1-3; D gene uncertain. V lost 8 bases and J lost 0, with 8 bases in between. Germline-derived CDR1 and CDR2 are MNHNS and SASEGT. This CDR3 region has 13 residues. This CDR3 reads CASGSISGNTIYF. In nucleotides, the CDR3 is TGTGCCAGCGGCTCTATCTCTGGAAACACCATATATTTT.

This chain joins TRBV5-1 and TRBJ1-3; TRBD1 matches at 8 bases. The CDR3 consists of 16 residues. From germline, CDR1 is SGHRS and CDR2 YFSETQ. J lost 0 bases, V lost 2 bases, and 4 bases had no gene match. This CDR3 is CASSFGQGASGNTIYF. CDR3 nucleotides: TGCGCCAGCAGCTTTGGACAGGGCGCCTCTGGAAACACCATATATTTT. Together with reference TRBV5-1 and TRBJ1-3, the CDR3 gives the full variable domain: KAGVTQTPRYLIKTRGQQVTLSCSPISGHRSVSWYQQTPGQGLQFLFEYFSETQRNKGNFPGRFSGRQFSNSRSEMNVSTLELGDSALYLCASSFGQGASGNTIYFGEGSWLTVV.

This rearrangement joins TRBV12-5 to TRBJ2-1, with 8 positions matching TRBD2. Germline loops: CDR1 LGHNT, CDR2 FRNRAP. J was trimmed by 5 bases and V by 3 bases; bases with no gene match: 9. The CDR3 is 16 amino acids. The CDR3 DNA sequence: TGTGCTAGTGGTTTTTCACTAGCGGTGCGCAACAATGAGCAGTTCTTC. Translation: CASGFSLAVRNNEQFF.

On this clone: The same CDR3 is also encoded by other DNA sequences in this sample. The CDR3 region is CASRDGQETQYF. The CDR3 nucleotides read TGCGCCAGCCGGGACGGCCAAGAGACCCAGTACTTC. The chain uses TRBV5-1 and TRBJ2-5; D may be TRBD1 or TRBD2 (5 bases each). Trimming removed 7 bases from V and 1 base from J, with 8 bases in between. This CDR3 spans 12 amino acids. In germline, CDR1 is SGHRS, CDR2 YFSETQ.

This sequence joins TRBV19 and TRBJ2-6, with unresolved D. V was pared by 4 bases and J by 0 bases, with 13 bases between. The CDR3 has 17 amino acids. Germline CDR1 is LNHDA and CDR2 is SQIVND (reference sequence). CDR3 nucleotides: TGTGCCAGTAGTAAGACCATAAGTAGCTCTGGGGCCAACGTCCTGACTTTC. Encoded protein: CASSKTISSSGANVLTF.

V is TRBV28 and J is TRBJ2-1; D tentatively fits TRBD1 or TRBD2 (6 bases each). The germline V and J ends were trimmed by 6 bases and 0 bases, with 15 bases remaining between them. CDR3 length equals 16 residues. Germline CDR1 MDHEN, CDR2 SYDVKM. This CDR3 is CASRVGGLISYNEQFF. CDR3 nucleotide sequence: TGTGCCAGCAGGGTAGGGGGACTGATCTCCTACAATGAGCAGTTCTTC.

The V call is TRBV6-5, the J call TRBJ2-2, with 7 positions matching TRBD2. From germline, CDR1 is MNHEY and CDR2 SVGAGI. With V trimmed by 8 bases and J by 6 bases, 6 bases remained unmatched. There are 13 residues in the CDR3. CDR3: CASRGVLAGELFF. In nucleotides, the CDR3 is TGTGCCAGCCGGGGGGTGTTGGCCGGGGAGCTGTTTTTT.

V is TRBV18 and J is TRBJ2-7; D may be TRBD2 (5 bases). The V and J ends lost 4 bases and 0 bases respectively, with 10 bases between them. From germline, CDR1 is KGHSH and CDR2 LQKENI. The CDR3 has 14 residues. This CDR3 reads CASSRAADSYEQYF. The DNA of the CDR3 is TGTGCCAGCTCACGAGCAGCGGACTCCTACGAGCAGTACTTC.

This chain uses TRBV6-4 with TRBJ1-1; D remains ambiguous. The CDR3 contains 15 residues. Germline V gene lookup returns CDR1 MRHNA and CDR2 SNTAGT. Trimming cost V 5 bases and J 2 bases, with 15 bases left between them. CDR3 DNA: TGTGCCAGCAGTCCCGAGCATGTTGCCAACACTGAAGCTTTCTTT. It encodes CASSPEHVANTEAFF.

The chain joins TRBV7-3 to TRBJ2-1; possibly TRBD2 for D (5 bases). Germline V gives CDR1 SGHTA, CDR2 FQGTGA. V dropped 0 bases and J dropped 15 bases, with 15 bases sitting between them. The CDR3 covers 13 residues. As DNA, the CDR3 is TGTGCCAGCAGCTTAACTCGAACGGGATGGTGGTTCTTC. This translates into CASSLTRTGWWFF.